One sample yielded the 5 T cell receptor beta chains listed below, sequenced in a study of T cell responses to AZD1222 COVID-19 vaccine. Produced via immunoSEQ multiplex PCR; TCRdb's table is partial and in-frame only. The sample has 150,000 to 250,000 clones, roughly 92% seen once. This specimen was peripheral blood, taken 28 days after the second AZD1222 dose. The receptor source for this set is an adult who received the AZD1222 COVID-19 vaccine.

The rearrangement links TRBV7-9 to TRBJ2-7; a weak D match, TRBD2 (5 bases). The CDR3 is 15 amino acids. Germline-derived CDR1 and CDR2 are SEHNR and FQNEAQ (reference sequence). V dropped 4 bases and J dropped 5 bases, with 18 bases sitting between them. As DNA, the CDR3 is TGTGCCAGCAGCTATAGGACTGGGGAAAGGAACGAGCAGTACTTC. It encodes CASSYRTGERNEQYF.

The CDR3 protein is CASSHHIGTGNTDTQYF. In nucleotides, the CDR3 is TGTGCCAGCAGCCATCATATCGGGACAGGGAATACAGATACGCAGTATTTT. The chain combines TRBV3-1 (or the pseudogene TRBV3-2) with TRBJ2-3; TRBD1 aligns across 9 bases. The CDR3 sequence is 17 residues long. Germline values: CDR1 LGHDT, CDR2 YNNKEL (reference sequence). V shed 3 bases, J shed 3 bases, and the junction held 10 bases outside the gene matches.

The genes are TRBV24-1 and TRBJ2-3; D is unclear. This CDR3 is 16 amino acids long. V gave up 0 bases and J gave up 2 bases, with 11 bases separating them. Germline V gene lookup returns CDR1 KGHDR and CDR2 SFDVKD. The CDR3: CATSDLRAETTDTQYF. CDR3 nucleotide sequence: TGTGCCACCAGTGATTTGCGGGCAGAAACCACAGATACGCAGTATTTT.

This clone was seen just once. The same CDR3 is also encoded by other DNA sequences in this sample. The J gene is TRBJ1-2, the V gene TRBV27; unclear D gene. The CDR3 loop spans 13 amino acids. The germline CDR1 and CDR2 sequences are MNHEY and SMNVEV (reference sequence). Trimming stripped 6 bases from V and 1 base from J, with 9 bases between. The CDR3 loop is CASSPRGNYGYTF. The CDR3 DNA sequence: TGTGCCAGCAGCCCTCGGGGTAACTATGGCTACACCTTC.

The genes are TRBV10-1 and TRBJ2-1; D unclear. This CDR3 contains 13 residues. Germline loops: CDR1 WNHNN, CDR2 SYGVQD (reference sequence). The ends were cut back, 0 bases at V and 5 bases at J, with 5 bases in the middle. The CDR3 DNA is TGCGCCAGCAGTGAGTCGGCCAACAATGAGCAGTTCTTC. It translates to CASSESANNEQFF.